The 24 T cell receptor beta chains below all came from one sample that was sequenced in a study of blood T cell repertoires in COVID-19. The data were produced by immunoSEQ multiplex PCR, yet TCRdb's version contains in-frame clones alone and is incomplete. The sample gives fewer than 450,000 clones, 88% of which show up once; around 7.9% is in the top ten. Source material: peripheral blood. The receptors derive from a woman in her 70s with COVID-19, enrolled during active disease.

V is TRBV4-1 and J is TRBJ2-7; maybe TRBD2 (6 bases). Trimming stripped 6 bases from V and 6 bases from J, with 9 bases between. The CDR3 consists of 11 residues. Germline loops: CDR1 MGHRA, CDR2 YSYEKL. CDR3 in amino acids: CASSGEVEQYF. The CDR3 region has the DNA TGCGCCAGCAGTGGGGAGGTCGAGCAGTACTTC.

This chain links TRBV10-3 with TRBJ1-2, with a possible D match to TRBD1 (5 bases). V was pared by 3 bases and J by 3 bases, with 17 bases between. Germline lookup yields CDR1 ENHRY and CDR2 SYGVKD. The CDR3 is 16 residues long. The CDR3 DNA follows: TGTGCCATCAGTGATCAGGTCAGGGAGGTCTACTATGGCTACACCTTC. This codes for CAISDQVREVYYGYTF.

DNA for the CDR3: TGTGCCAGCAGTAGTACAGCAAGTCCTTATGGCTACACCTTC. It specifies CASSSTASPYGYTF. This sequence joins TRBV6-5 and TRBJ1-2; D gene ambiguous. Germline-derived CDR1 and CDR2 are MNHEY and SVGAGI. CDR3 size: 14 residues. The V gene lost 5 bases and the J gene lost 5 bases, with 15 bases spanning the gap.

J is TRBJ1-1 and V is TRBV5-6; weak D call: TRBD1 (5 bases). The CDR3 totals 12 residues. Germline CDR1 and CDR2: SGHDT and YYEEEE. V was cut by 5 bases and J by 6 bases, with 11 bases left in between. CDR3 coding DNA: TGTGCCAGCAGTTCGGGGGGATCTGAAGCTTTCTTT. It codes for CASSSGGSEAFF.

The V call is TRBV6-5, the J call TRBJ1-2; no reliable D call. Trimming took 6 bases from V and 4 from J, leaving 6 bases between them. The CDR3 spans 11 residues. Germline CDR1 is MNHEY and CDR2 is SVGAGI. This chain's CDR3 is CASRWSYGYTF. DNA of the CDR3: TGTGCCAGCAGGTGGAGCTATGGCTACACCTTC.

The chain employs TRBV20-1 and TRBJ2-1, with TRBD2 matching 8 bases. The CDR3 is made up of 15 amino acids. The germline V gene has CDR1 DFQATT and CDR2 SNEGSKA (reference sequence). Trimming removed 3 bases from V and 7 bases from J; junction bases left unmatched: 11. This CDR3 reads CSASPGLGGGNEQFF. The CDR3 DNA reads TGCAGTGCTAGTCCGGGACTAGGGGGGGGAAATGAGCAGTTCTTC.

This clone has a single count. The chain links TRBV19 to TRBJ1-1, with 7 bases matching TRBD1. The V gene end was trimmed by 5 bases and the J gene end by 6 bases; junction bases not matched to a gene: 6. The germline CDR1 and CDR2 sequences are LNHDA and SQIVND (reference sequence). The CDR3 runs to 13 residues. The CDR3 DNA sequence: TGTGCCAGTAGTTCCGACAGGGAAGCTGAAGCTTTCTTT. Residues: CASSSDREAEAFF.

The chain joins TRBV7-9 to TRBJ1-1; possibly TRBD1 for D (5 bases). V was cut by 5 bases and J by 2 bases, with 12 bases left in between. The CDR3 length is 14 residues. Looked up from germline, CDR1 is SEHNR and CDR2 is FQNEAQ (reference sequence). The CDR3 reads CASSQFQGNTEAFF. The CDR3 DNA reads as TGTGCCAGCAGCCAATTTCAGGGAAACACTGAAGCTTTCTTT.

J is TRBJ1-1 and V is TRBV29-1; no reliable D call. Germline V gene sequence: CDR1 SQVTM, CDR2 ANQGSEA. Trimming pared 2 bases from V and 7 bases from J, leaving 17 bases between. This CDR3 contains 14 residues. The DNA of the CDR3 is TGCAGCGTTGAAATAATCGGGGAAGGCGTTGAAGCTTTCTTT. Translating gives CSVEIIGEGVEAFF.

The chain recombines TRBV5-4 with TRBJ2-7, with 9 bases lining up with TRBD2. The V segment lost 0 bases and the J segment 5 bases; nucleotides outside the gene matches: 6. The CDR3 is 15 residues long. Germline assignment: CDR1 SGHNT and CDR2 YYREEE (reference sequence). CDR3 sequence: CASSLEAGGGDEQYF. The CDR3 DNA reads TGTGCCAGCAGCTTGGAAGCGGGGGGAGGCGACGAGCAGTACTTC.

The chain couples TRBV5-1 to TRBJ2-2; 8 bases match TRBD2. The junction had 7 bases not matched to a gene; V was cut back by 3 bases and J by 0 bases. This CDR3 contains 17 residues. Germline V gene data show CDR1 as SGHRS and CDR2 as YFSETQ. CDR3 DNA: TGCGCCAGCAGCTATCGAAGCGGGGGAACGAACACCGGGGAGCTGTTTTTT. Translating it yields CASSYRSGGTNTGELFF.

The V and J genes are TRBV27 and TRBJ1-5, with D perhaps TRBD1 (6 bases). The CDR3 runs to 15 residues. V lost 0 bases, J lost 3 bases, and 9 bases lay in between. The germline V gene has CDR1 MNHEY and CDR2 SMNVEV (reference sequence). This CDR3 is CASSLSTGLNQPQHF. CDR3 bases: TGTGCCAGCAGTTTATCGACAGGCCTCAATCAGCCCCAGCATTTT.

The V gene is TRBV30, the J gene TRBJ1-1, with D possibly matching TRBD1 (5 bases). CDR3 length: 13 amino acids. Per the germline V gene, CDR1 is GTSNPN and CDR2 is SVGIG (reference sequence). The V gene lost 3 bases and the J gene lost 5 bases, with 13 bases spanning the gap. As DNA, the CDR3 is TGTGCCTGGAGGTTGGGGAGGGGTACTGAAGCTTTCTTT. It codes for CAWRLGRGTEAFF.

The chain combines TRBV27 with TRBJ1-5; D perhaps matches TRBD1 (5 bases). The length of the CDR3 is 15 residues. V shed 5 bases and J shed 8 bases, with 19 bases lying between them. Germline V gene data show CDR1 as MNHEY and CDR2 as SMNVEV (reference sequence). CDR3 in DNA: TGTGCCAGCAGTCCCGGGGCAGCGGGTAGTAAGCCCCAGCATTTT. Translation gives CASSPGAAGSKPQHF.

The genes are TRBV5-1 and TRBJ1-2; D is ambiguous. CDR1 SGHRS and CDR2 YFSETQ come from the germline V gene. V shed 2 bases and J shed 8 bases, with 16 bases lying between them. The CDR3 extends over 14 amino acids. The CDR3 DNA sequence: TGCGCCAGCAGCTTATCCTCCGGGGTAGAGGGCTACACCTTC. This translates into CASSLSSGVEGYTF.

The chain carries TRBV19 and TRBJ1-1, with D perhaps matching TRBD1 (6 bases). Per the germline V gene, CDR1 is LNHDA and CDR2 is SQIVND (reference sequence). V was trimmed by 5 bases and J by 5 bases, leaving 18 bases between them. The CDR3 contains 15 residues. In DNA, the CDR3 is TGTGCCAGTAGTCTCAGACAGGCCCCGGGGACTGAAGCTTTCTTT. It encodes CASSLRQAPGTEAFF.

This chain joins TRBV2 and TRBJ1-3; D gene uncertain. Per germline, CDR1 SNHLY and CDR2 FYNNEI. The CDR3 is made up of 17 amino acids. V lost 7 bases to trimming and J lost 0 bases, with 19 bases between them. CDR3 DNA: TGTGCCAGCAAAGTCTTTCGGGAGACTTTCTCTGGAAACACCATATATTTT. Protein sequence: CASKVFRETFSGNTIYF.

The chain is built from TRBV24-1 and TRBJ2-1; a possible D gene is TRBD2 (6 bases). V was trimmed by 3 bases and J by 5 bases, leaving 13 bases between them. The CDR3 totals 15 residues. Germline assignment: CDR1 KGHDR and CDR2 SFDVKD. CDR3 loop: CATSDPRTGDNEQFF. CDR3 sequence (DNA): TGTGCCACCAGTGATCCACGGACGGGGGACAATGAGCAGTTCTTC.

The rearrangement uses TRBV6-5 and TRBJ2-1, with D perhaps matching TRBD2 (5 bases). CDR1 and CDR2 (germline): MNHEY, SVGAGI. The CDR3 length is 13 residues. Trimming shortened V by 4 bases and J by 4 bases, and 8 bases separated the two germline ends. This chain's CDR3 is CASSSAEYNEQFF. The CDR3 DNA reads TGTGCCAGCAGTTCAGCGGAATACAATGAGCAGTTCTTC.

The chain recombines TRBV19 with TRBJ2-1, with D possibly TRBD2 on 5 matching bases. Germline-derived CDR1 and CDR2 are LNHDA and SQIVND (reference sequence). The CDR3 is 12 residues long. The ends were cut back, 5 bases at V and 3 bases at J, with 5 bases in the middle. The CDR3 DNA sequence: TGTGCCAGTAGTGACTACTACAATGAGCAGTTCTTC. It translates to CASSDYYNEQFF. The whole variable domain, filled in from reference TRBV19 and TRBJ2-1, reads DGGITQSPKYLFRKEGQNVTLSCEQNLNHDAMYWYRQDPGQGLRLIYYSQIVNDFQKGDIAEGYSVSREKKESFPLTVTSAQKNPTAFYLCASSDYYNEQFFGPGTRLTVL.

The chain recombines TRBV2 with TRBJ1-6; 7 nucleotides agree with TRBD1. Trimming took 3 bases from V and 6 from J; bases not matched to a gene: 2. Germline V gene sequence: CDR1 SNHLY, CDR2 FYNNEI. This CDR3 is built from 14 residues. CDR3 in amino acids: CASSDQGGNSPLHF. CDR3 nucleotides: TGTGCCAGCAGTGATCAGGGGGGTAATTCACCCCTCCACTTT.

The V call is TRBV9, the J call TRBJ1-1; 8 bases are a match to TRBD1. The CDR3 length is 18 residues. The V and J ends lost 3 bases and 1 base, in that order; junction bases with no gene match: 14. Looked up from germline, CDR1 is SGDLS and CDR2 is YYNGEE. In DNA, the CDR3 is TGTGCCAGCAGCGGGTTTGGACAGGGTATATCCCAGAACACTGAAGCTTTCTTT. Translating it yields CASSGFGQGISQNTEAFF.

V and J are TRBV28 and TRBJ2-7; D possibly corresponds to TRBD1 (5 bases). The CDR3 is 15 residues long. V was trimmed by 2 bases and J by 7 bases, leaving 18 bases between them. Germline CDR1 is MDHEN and CDR2 is SYDVKM. CDR3 DNA: TGTGCCAGCAGTTTAAATGGGGCTACCCCTGAGGAGCAGTACTTC. Its protein is CASSLNGATPEEQYF.

The CDR3 sequence: CASKGGTSTDTQYF. The CDR3 DNA follows: TGTGCCAGCAAAGGGGGCACTAGCACAGATACGCAGTATTTT. V gene TRBV2 combines with J gene TRBJ2-3, with TRBD1 identical over 7 bases. Germline V gene sequence: CDR1 SNHLY, CDR2 FYNNEI. The CDR3 contains 14 residues. After removal of 7 bases from V and 0 bases from J, the junction contained 4 bases not matched to a gene.